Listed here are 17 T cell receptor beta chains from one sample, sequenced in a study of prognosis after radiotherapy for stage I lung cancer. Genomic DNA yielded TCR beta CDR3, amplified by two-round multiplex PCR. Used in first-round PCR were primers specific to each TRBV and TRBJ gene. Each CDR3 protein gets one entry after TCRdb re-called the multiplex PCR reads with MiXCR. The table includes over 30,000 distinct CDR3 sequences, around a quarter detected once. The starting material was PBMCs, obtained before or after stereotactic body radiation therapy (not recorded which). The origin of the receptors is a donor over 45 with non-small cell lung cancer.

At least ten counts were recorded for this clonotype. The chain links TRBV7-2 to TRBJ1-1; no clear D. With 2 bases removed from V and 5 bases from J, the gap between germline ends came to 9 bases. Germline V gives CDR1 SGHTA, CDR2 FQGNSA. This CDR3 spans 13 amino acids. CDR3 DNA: TGTGCCAGCAGCTTACTACGGTGGACTGAAGCTTTCTTT. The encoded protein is CASSLLRWTEAFF.

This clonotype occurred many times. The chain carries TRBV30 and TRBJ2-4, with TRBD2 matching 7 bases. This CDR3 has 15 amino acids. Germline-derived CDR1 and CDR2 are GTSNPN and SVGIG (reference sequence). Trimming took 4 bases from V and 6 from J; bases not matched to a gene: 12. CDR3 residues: CAWTWGGGRGNIQYF. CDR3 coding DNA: TGTGCCTGGACCTGGGGGGGAGGGAGAGGAAACATTCAGTACTTC.

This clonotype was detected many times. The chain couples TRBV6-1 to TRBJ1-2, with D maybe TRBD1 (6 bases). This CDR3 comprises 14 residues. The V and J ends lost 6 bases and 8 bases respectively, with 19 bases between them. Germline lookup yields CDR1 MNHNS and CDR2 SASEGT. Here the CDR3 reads CASSFLKGGGGYTF. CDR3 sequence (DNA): TGTGCCAGCAGCTTCTTAAAGGGGGGCGGGGGCTACACCTTC.

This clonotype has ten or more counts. The CDR3, as DNA: TGTGCCAGCAGCGGAGCGGGAGGGGTGGATACGCAGTATTTT. Encoded protein: CASSGAGGVDTQYF. V usage is TRBV5-4 and J usage is TRBJ2-3; TRBD2 aligns across 10 bases. The ends lost 4 bases at V and 6 bases at J; junction bases unmatched: 5. CDR1 SGHNT and CDR2 YYREEE come from the germline V gene (reference sequence). The CDR3 contains 14 residues.

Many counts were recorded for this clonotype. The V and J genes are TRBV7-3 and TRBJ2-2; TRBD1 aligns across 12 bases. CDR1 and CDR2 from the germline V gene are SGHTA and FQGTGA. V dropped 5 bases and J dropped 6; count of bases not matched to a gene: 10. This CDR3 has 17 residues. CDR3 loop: CASSRDRGLRGAGELFF. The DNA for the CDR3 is TGTGCCAGCAGCCGGGACAGGGGGCTTCGAGGGGCCGGGGAGCTGTTTTTT.

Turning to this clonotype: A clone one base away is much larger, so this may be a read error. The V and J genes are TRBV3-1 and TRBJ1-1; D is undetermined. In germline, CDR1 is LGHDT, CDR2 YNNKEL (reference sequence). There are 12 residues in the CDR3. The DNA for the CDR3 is TGTGTCAGCAGCCGGCCGAACACTGAAGCTTTCTTT. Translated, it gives CVSSRPNTEAFF.

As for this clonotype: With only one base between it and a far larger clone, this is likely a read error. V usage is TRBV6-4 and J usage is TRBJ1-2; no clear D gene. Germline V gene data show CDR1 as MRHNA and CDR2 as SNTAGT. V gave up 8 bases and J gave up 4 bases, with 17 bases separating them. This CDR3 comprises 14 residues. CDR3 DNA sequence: TGTGCCAGCGGACGGAGTGCACAAACCTATGGCTACACCTTC. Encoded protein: CASGRSAQTYGYTF.

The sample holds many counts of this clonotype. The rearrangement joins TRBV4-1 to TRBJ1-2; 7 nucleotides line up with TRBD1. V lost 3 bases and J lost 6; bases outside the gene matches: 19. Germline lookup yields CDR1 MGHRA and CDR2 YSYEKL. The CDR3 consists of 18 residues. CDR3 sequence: CASSQTDPPGQDHDGYTF. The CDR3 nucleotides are TGCGCCAGCAGCCAGACCGACCCACCAGGACAGGACCACGATGGCTACACCTTC.

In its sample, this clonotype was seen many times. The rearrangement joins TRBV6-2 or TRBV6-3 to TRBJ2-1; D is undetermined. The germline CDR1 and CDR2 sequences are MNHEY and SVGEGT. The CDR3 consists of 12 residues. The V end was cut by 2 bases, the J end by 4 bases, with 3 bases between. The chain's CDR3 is CASSYEYNEQFF. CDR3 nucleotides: TGTGCCAGCAGTTACGAGTACAATGAGCAGTTCTTC.

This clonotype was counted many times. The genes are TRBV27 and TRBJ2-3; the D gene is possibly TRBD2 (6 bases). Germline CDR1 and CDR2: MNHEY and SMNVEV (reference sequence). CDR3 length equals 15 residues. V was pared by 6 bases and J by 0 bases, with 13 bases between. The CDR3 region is CASRRPGVSTDTQYF. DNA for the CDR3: TGTGCCAGCAGGAGGCCGGGGGTTAGCACAGATACGCAGTATTTT.

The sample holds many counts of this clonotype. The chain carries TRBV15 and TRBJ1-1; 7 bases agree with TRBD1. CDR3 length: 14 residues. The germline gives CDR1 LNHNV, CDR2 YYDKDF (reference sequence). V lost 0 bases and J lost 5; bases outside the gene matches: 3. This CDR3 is CATSRDAQGTEAFF. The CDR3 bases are TGTGCCACCAGCAGAGATGCACAGGGGACTGAAGCTTTCTTT. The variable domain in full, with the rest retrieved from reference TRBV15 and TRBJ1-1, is DAMVIQNPRYQVTQFGKPVTLSCSQTLNHNVMYWYQQKSSQAPKLLFHYYDKDFNNEADTPDNFQSRRPNTSFCFLDIRSPGLGDTAMYLCATSRDAQGTEAFFGQGTRLTVV.

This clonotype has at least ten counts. The CDR3 sequence: CASGRGEEAFF. CDR3 in DNA: TGTGCCAGCGGGCGGGGCGAAGAAGCTTTCTTT. V gene TRBV18 combines with J gene TRBJ1-1, with D possibly TRBD1 on 5 matching bases. V lost 8 bases to trimming and J lost 8 bases, with 12 bases between them. This CDR3 comprises 11 residues. Germline V gene sequence: CDR1 KGHSH, CDR2 LQKENI. The variable domain in full, with the rest retrieved from reference TRBV18 and TRBJ1-1, is NAGVMQNPRHLVRRRGQEARLRCSPMKGHSHVYWYRQLPEEGLKFMVYLQKENIIDESGMPKERFSAEFPKEGPSILRIQQVVRGDSAAYFCASGRGEEAFFGQGTRLTVV.

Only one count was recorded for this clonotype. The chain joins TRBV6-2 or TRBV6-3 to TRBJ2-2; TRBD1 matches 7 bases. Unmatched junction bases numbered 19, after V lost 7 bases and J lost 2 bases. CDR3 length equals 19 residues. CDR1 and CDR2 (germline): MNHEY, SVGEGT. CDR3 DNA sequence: TGTGCCAGCACTAGACAGGGTTTCCCCCCCTTTCCTAACACCGGGGAGCTGTTTTTT. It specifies CASTRQGFPPFPNTGELFF.

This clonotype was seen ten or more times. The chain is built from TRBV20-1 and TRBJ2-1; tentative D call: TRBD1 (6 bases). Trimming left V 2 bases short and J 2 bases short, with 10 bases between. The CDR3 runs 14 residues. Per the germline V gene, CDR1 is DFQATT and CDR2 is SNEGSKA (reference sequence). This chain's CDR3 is CSARLGGPYNEQFF. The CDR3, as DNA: TGCAGTGCTAGACTTGGGGGCCCCTACAATGAGCAGTTCTTC.

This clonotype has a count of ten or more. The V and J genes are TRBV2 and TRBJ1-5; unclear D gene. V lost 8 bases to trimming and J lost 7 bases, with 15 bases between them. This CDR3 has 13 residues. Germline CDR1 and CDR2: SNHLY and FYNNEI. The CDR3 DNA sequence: TGTGCCAGCTCGGAAGGTTTCGCCCAGCCCCAGCATTTT. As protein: CASSEGFAQPQHF.

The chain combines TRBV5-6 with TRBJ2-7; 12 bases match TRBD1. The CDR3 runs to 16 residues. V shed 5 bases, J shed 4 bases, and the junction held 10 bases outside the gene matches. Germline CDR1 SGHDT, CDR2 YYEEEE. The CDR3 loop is CASSLRGQGARYEQYF. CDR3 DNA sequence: TGTGCCAGCAGTCTAAGGGGACAGGGGGCGCGGTACGAGCAGTACTTC.

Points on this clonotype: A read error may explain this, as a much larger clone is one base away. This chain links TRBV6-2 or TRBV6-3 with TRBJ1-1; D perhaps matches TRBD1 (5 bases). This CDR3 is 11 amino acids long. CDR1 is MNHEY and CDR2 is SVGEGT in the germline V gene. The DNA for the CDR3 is TGTGCCCACGGGGGAAACAATGAAGCTTTCTTT. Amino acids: CAHGGNNEAFF.